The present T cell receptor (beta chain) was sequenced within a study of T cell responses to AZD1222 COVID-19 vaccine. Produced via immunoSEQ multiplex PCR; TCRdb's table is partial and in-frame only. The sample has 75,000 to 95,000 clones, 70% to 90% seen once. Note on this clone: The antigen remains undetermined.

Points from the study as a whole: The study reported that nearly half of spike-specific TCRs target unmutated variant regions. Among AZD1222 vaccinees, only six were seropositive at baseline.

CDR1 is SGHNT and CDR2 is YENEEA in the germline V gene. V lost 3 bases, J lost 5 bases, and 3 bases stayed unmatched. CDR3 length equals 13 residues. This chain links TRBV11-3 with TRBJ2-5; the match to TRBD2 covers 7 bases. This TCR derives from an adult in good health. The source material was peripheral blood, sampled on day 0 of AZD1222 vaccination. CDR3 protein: CASSLGGKETQYF. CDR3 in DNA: TGTGCCAGCAGCTTGGGAGGGAAGGAGACCCAGTACTTC.